A selection of T cell receptor beta chains follows, all from one sample in a study of beta chain features in type 1 diabetes. Only in-frame clones appear in the TCRdb table, and some are missing; sequencing was by immunoSEQ multiplex PCR. The top ten clones hold 4% of a sample with a few hundred thousand clones, 25% to 35% of them seen once. Sequences were obtained from central memory CD4+ T cells from blood. All receptors derive from a man under 40 in good health. Both conserved end residues are part of each CDR3.

V	J	CDR3
TRBV7-9	TRBJ2-1	CASSFSSYNEQFF
TRBV10-2	TRBJ2-3	CASRYQAGGGGADTQYF
TRBV9	TRBJ1-2	CASSVEPYGYTF
TRBV18	TRBJ2-5	CASSPLMAETQYF
TRBV7-2	TRBJ1-2	CASSLPLRAYGYTF
TRBV29-1	TRBJ2-1	CSVGLAGEQFF
TRBV28	TRBJ2-7	CASTTGSYEQYF
TRBV29-1	TRBJ2-4	CSGGGRAKNIQYF
TRBV7-2	TRBJ2-5	CASSLGQLAETQYF
TRBV11-2	TRBJ2-3	CASSHSGTEQYF
TRBV7-9	TRBJ2-7	CASSAGTGDYEQYF
TRBV7-9	TRBJ2-3	CASSPFRLAGDTQYF
TRBV29-1	TRBJ2-7	CSGLDFSSYEQYF
TRBV15	TRBJ1-5	CATSGQGLRQPQHF
TRBV30	TRBJ1-6	CAWRQDNSPLHF
TRBV13	TRBJ2-2	CASSLPPRGLSAGELFF
TRBV10-3	TRBJ2-1	CAIRNTAANEQFF
TRBV5-4	TRBJ2-7	CASSLDRVPEQYF
TRBV6-5	TRBJ1-2	CASSPGGDRISYTF
TRBV7-9	TRBJ2-5	CASGTGTQYF
TRBV7-2	TRBJ1-6	CASSRTDYNSPLHF
TRBV9	TRBJ2-1	CASSVGFNEQFF
TRBV29-1	TRBJ2-3	CSVRGQLFTDTQYF
TRBV7-2	TRBJ2-5	CASSTRLQETQYF
TRBV6-5	TRBJ2-3	CASRVAGVDTQYF
TRBV7-2	TRBJ2-1	CASSLGGREQFF
TRBV7-9	TRBJ2-7	CASSLGLDSGRGEQYF
TRBV6-1	TRBJ2-3	CASTLAGGADTQYF
TRBV6-5	TRBJ1-1	CASSTRRGLEAFF
TRBV2	TRBJ1-1	CASSSTWKSEAFF
TRBV13	TRBJ2-1	CASNLAGRNNEQFF
TRBV9	TRBJ2-7	CASSKRQGAGYEQYF
TRBV2	TRBJ1-6	CASSEVGVGSPLHF
TRBV7-9	TRBJ2-7	CASGWDRGQYEQYF
TRBV5-6	TRBJ2-3	CASSWSRANTDTQYF
TRBV7-2	TRBJ2-1	CASSSTGAGGSSANEQFF
TRBV6-1	TRBJ2-7	CASSARGPDEQYF
TRBV9	TRBJ2-5	CASSLGTTETQYF
TRBV18	TRBJ2-1	CASSPPSLGNEQFF
TRBV4-3	TRBJ2-7	CASSQAIGYEQYF
TRBV2	TRBJ1-6	CACSVLGGGATLHF
TRBV7-2	TRBJ2-3	CASSLGAGVTDTQYF
TRBV7-8	TRBJ1-2	CASSLNGGYTF
TRBV23-1	TRBJ2-7	CASSPLPGRRAYEQYF
TRBV6-1	TRBJ1-5	CASSLTENQPQHF